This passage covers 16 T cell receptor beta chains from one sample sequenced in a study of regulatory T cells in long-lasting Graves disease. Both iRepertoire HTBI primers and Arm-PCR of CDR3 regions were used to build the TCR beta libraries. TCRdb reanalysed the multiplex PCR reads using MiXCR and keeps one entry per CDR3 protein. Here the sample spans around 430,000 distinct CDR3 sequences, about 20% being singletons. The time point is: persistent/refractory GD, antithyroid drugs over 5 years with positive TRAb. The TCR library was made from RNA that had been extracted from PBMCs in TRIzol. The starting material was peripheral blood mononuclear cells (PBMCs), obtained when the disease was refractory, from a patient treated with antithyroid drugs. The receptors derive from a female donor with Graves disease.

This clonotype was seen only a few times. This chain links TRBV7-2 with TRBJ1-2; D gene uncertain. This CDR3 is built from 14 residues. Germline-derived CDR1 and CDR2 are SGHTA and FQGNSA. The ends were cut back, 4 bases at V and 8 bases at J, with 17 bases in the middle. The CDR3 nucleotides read TGTGCCAGCAGCTCCCCCGGGGAAGGGAGCGGCTACACCTTC. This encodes CASSSPGEGSGYTF.

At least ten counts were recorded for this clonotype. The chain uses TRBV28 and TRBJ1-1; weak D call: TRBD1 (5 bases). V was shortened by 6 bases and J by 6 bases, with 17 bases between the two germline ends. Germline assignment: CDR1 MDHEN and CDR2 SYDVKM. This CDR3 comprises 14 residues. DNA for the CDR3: TGTGCCAGCAGGGGGACCACAGATTCTCCTGAAGCTTTCTTT. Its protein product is CASRGTTDSPEAFF.

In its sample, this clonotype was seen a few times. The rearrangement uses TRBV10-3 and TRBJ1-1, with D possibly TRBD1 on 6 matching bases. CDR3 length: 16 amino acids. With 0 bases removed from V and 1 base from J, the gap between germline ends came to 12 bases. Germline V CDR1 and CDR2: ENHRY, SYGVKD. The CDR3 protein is CAISESWTAGNTEAFF. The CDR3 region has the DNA TGTGCCATCAGTGAGTCTTGGACAGCTGGGAACACTGAAGCTTTCTTT.

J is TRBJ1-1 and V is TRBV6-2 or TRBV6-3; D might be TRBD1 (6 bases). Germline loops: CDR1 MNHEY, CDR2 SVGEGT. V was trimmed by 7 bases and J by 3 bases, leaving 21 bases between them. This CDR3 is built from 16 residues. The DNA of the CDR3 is TGTGCCAGCACCAACCTGGGAGGCGGGGGCTACACTGAAGCTTTCTTT. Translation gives CASTNLGGGGYTEAFF.

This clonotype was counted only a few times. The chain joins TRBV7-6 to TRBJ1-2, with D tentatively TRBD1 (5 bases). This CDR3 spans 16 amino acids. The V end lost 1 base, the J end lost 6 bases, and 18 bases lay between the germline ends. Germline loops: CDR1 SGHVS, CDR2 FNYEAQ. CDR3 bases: TGTGCCAGCAGCTTAGTGACAGATACCCTTTCCGATGGCTACACCTTC. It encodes CASSLVTDTLSDGYTF.

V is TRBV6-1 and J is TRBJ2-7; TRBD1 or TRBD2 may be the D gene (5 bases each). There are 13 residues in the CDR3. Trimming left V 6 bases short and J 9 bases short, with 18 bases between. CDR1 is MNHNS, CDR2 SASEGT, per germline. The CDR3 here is CASSPGRQSGQYF. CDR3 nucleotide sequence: TGTGCCAGCAGCCCGGGACGACAGTCGGGGCAGTACTTC.

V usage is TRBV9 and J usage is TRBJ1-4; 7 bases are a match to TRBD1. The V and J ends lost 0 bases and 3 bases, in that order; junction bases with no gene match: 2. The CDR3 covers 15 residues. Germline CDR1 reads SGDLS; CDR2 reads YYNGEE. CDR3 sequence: CASSVGDSSNEKLFF. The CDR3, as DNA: TGTGCCAGCAGCGTAGGGGACAGTTCTAATGAAAAACTGTTTTTT. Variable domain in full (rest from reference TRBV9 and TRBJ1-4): DSGVTQTPKHLITATGQRVTLRCSPRSGDLSVYWYQQSLDQGLQFLIQYYNGEERAKGNILERFSAQQFPDLHSELNLSSLELGDSALYFCASSVGDSSNEKLFFGSGTQLSVL.

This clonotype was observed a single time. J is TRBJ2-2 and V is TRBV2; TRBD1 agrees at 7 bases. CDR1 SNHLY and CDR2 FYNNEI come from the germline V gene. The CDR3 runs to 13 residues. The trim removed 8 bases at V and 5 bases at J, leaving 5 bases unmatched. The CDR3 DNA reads TGTGCCAGCTTCTGGACAGGAACCGGGGAGCTGTTTTTT. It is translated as CASFWTGTGELFF.

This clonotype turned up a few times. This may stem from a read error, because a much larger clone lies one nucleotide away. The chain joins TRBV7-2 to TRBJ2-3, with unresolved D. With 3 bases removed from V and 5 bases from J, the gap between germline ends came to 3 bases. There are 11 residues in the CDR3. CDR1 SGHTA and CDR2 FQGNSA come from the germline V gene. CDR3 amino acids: CASSFGDTQYF. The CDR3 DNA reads TGTGCCAGCAGCTTTGGAGATACGCAGTATTTT. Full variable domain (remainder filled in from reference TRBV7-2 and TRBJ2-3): GAGVSQSPSNKVTEKGKDVELRCDPISGHTALYWYRQSLGQGLEFLIYFQGNSAPDKSGLPSDRFSAERTGGSVSTLTIQRTQQEDSAVYLCASSFGDTQYFGPGTRLTVL.

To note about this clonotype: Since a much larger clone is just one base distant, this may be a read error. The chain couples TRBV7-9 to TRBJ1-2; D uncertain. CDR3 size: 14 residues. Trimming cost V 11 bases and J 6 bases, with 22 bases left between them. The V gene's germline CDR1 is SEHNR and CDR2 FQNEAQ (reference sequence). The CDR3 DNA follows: TGTGCCGCCTCACCGTCGGACTTAAAAGATGGCTACACCTTC. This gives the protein CAASPSDLKDGYTF.

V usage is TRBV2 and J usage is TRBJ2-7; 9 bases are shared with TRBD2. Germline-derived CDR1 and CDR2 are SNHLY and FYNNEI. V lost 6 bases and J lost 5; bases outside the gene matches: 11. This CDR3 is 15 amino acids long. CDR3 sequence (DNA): TGTGCCAGCAGCCCCGAGGCGGGAGGGCTAGACGAGCAGTACTTC. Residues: CASSPEAGGLDEQYF.

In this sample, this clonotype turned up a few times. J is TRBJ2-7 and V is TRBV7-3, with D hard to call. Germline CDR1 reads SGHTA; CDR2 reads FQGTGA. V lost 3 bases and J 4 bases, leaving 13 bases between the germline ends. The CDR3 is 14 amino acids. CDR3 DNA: TGTGCCAGCAGCTTTAACCTATGGGCTTACGAGCAGTACTTC. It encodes CASSFNLWAYEQYF.

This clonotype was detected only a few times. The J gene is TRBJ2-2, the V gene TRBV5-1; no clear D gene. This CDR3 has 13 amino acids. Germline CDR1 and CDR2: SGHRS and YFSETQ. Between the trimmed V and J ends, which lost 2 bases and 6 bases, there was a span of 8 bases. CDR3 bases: TGCGCCAGCAGCTTACAGAAACCCGGGGAGCTGTTTTTT. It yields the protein CASSLQKPGELFF.

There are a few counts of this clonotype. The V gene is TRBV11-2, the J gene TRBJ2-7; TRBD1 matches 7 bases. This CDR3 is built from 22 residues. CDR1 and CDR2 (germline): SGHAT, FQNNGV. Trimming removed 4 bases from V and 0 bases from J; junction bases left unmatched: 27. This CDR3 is CASSSLKTNRGLTPWDSYEQYF. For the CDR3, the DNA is TGTGCCAGCAGCTCATTGAAAACAAACAGGGGCCTAACTCCTTGGGACTCCTACGAGCAGTACTTC.

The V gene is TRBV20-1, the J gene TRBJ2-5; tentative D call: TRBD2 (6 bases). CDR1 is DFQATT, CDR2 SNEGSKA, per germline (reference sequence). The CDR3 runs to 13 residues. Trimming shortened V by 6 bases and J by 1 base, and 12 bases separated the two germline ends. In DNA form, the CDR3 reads TGCAGTGCAGGGAAACTAGCCCAAGAGACCCAGTACTTC. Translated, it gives CSAGKLAQETQYF.

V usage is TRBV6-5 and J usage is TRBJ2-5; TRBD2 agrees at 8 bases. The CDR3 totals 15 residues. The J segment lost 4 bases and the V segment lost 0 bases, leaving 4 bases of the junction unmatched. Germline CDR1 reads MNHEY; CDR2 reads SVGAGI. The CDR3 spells CASSYSAGAGETQYF. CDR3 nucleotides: TGTGCCAGCAGTTACTCAGCGGGAGCTGGAGAGACCCAGTACTTC.